Reported below is one T cell receptor beta chain. The antigen remains undetermined. The sample belongs to a study of cytomegalovirus exposure and HLA in healthy donors. Whole-study findings and limits: While the bulk of TCR sequences proved rare, some public TCRs turned up in many donors. Both high specificity and high sensitivity reportedly marked the classifier's diagnosis of cytomegalovirus status.

The trim removed 7 bases at V and 0 bases at J, leaving 5 bases unmatched. Germline V lookup: CDR1 MNHEY, CDR2 SVGAGI. The CDR3 extends over 15 amino acids. Assay: immunoSEQ multiplex PCR; the TCRdb copy retains only in-frame clones and omits some. Of about 88,000 clones in the sample, 80% to 85% were seen once. The chain employs TRBV6-5 and TRBJ2-1, with TRBD2 identical over 8 bases. The sequence was obtained from a woman aged 18-29 years in good health and CMV-seropositive. Sequencing input: PBMCs. The CDR3 nucleotides read TGTGCCAGCACGTTCCGGGGGGGCTCCTACAATGAGCAGTTCTTC. It is translated as CASTFRGGSYNEQFF.